The 17 T cell receptor beta chains listed next were all sequenced from one sample in a study of cytomegalovirus exposure and HLA in healthy donors. The PCR made use of 60 Vbeta and 13 Jbeta primers. The method was immunoSEQ multiplex PCR; TCRdb's version includes in-frame clones alone and lacks a portion of them. The sample includes 150,000 to 200,000 clones, more than 85% seen only once; the top ten take approximately 1.7%. The sample taken for sequencing was PBMCs. Receptors were obtained from a woman aged 18 to 35 in good health and CMV-seronegative.

Turning to this clone: A junction boundary mismatches the germline segment, possibly from a read error. This chain uses TRBV6-6 with TRBJ1-1; D might be TRBD1 (5 bases). Germline loops: CDR1 MNHNY, CDR2 SVGAGI (reference sequence). The CDR3 contains 14 residues. CDR3 in DNA: TGTGCCAGCAGTACCACCCCTCAGGGTACTGGAGCTTTCTTT. Translated, it gives CASSTTPQGTGAFF.

The chain uses TRBV19 and TRBJ1-3; D not certain. Deletions cut 3 bases from V and 0 bases from J, with 6 bases between. Germline-derived CDR1 and CDR2 are LNHDA and SQIVND (reference sequence). The CDR3 extends over 14 amino acids. This CDR3 reads CASSIQISGNTIYF. For the CDR3, the DNA is TGTGCCAGTAGTATCCAGATCTCTGGAAACACCATATATTTT. The full variable domain, its missing parts supplied by reference TRBV19 and TRBJ1-3, is DGGITQSPKYLFRKEGQNVTLSCEQNLNHDAMYWYRQDPGQGLRLIYYSQIVNDFQKGDIAEGYSVSREKKESFPLTVTSAQKNPTAFYLCASSIQISGNTIYFGEGSWLTVV.

The V and J genes are TRBV5-8 and TRBJ1-2; 7 positions match TRBD1. The V and J ends lost 0 bases and 7 bases, in that order; junction bases with no gene match: 12. This CDR3 is built from 16 residues. The germline V gene encodes CDR1 SGHTS and CDR2 YDEGEE. The DNA for the CDR3 is TGTGCCAGCAGCTTGGGCTTTGGGACAGTTGAGGGTGGCTACACCTTC. Translation: CASSLGFGTVEGGYTF. The full variable domain, completed using reference TRBV5-8 and TRBJ1-2, is EAGVTQSPTHLIKTRGQQATLRCSPISGHTSVYWYQQALGLGLQFLLWYDEGEERNRGNFPPRFSGRQFPNYSSELNVNALELEDSALYLCASSLGFGTVEGGYTFGSGTRLTVV.

The chain couples TRBV7-2 to TRBJ2-3, with 8 bases fitting TRBD1. The germline V gene has CDR1 SGHTA and CDR2 FQGNSA. This CDR3 has 16 amino acids. The junction had 6 bases not matched to a gene; V was cut back by 3 bases and J by 1 base. This chain's CDR3 is CASSFQGARGTDTQYF. In DNA form, the CDR3 reads TGTGCCAGCAGCTTTCAGGGGGCAAGAGGCACAGATACGCAGTATTTT.

The CDR3 bases are TGTGCCAGCGCCAGGGCCCTCTCTGGAAACACCATATATTTT. Translation gives CASARALSGNTIYF. The chain recombines TRBV6-5 with TRBJ1-3; tentative D call: TRBD1 (5 bases). CDR3 length: 14 amino acids. The germline V gene has CDR1 MNHEY and CDR2 SVGAGI. The V gene lost 8 bases and the J gene lost 0 bases, with 11 bases spanning the gap.

The chain is built from TRBV5-8 and TRBJ1-6; D remains ambiguous. V lost 0 bases and J 7 bases, leaving 17 bases between the germline ends. CDR1 is SGHTS and CDR2 is YDEGEE in the germline V gene. The CDR3 loop spans 17 amino acids. This chain's CDR3 is CASSLEVGRQRNSPLHF. The DNA for the CDR3 is TGTGCCAGCAGCTTGGAAGTAGGGAGACAAAGAAATTCACCCCTCCACTTT.

The chain uses TRBV6-5 and TRBJ2-1, with 7 bases lining up with TRBD2. In germline, CDR1 is MNHEY, CDR2 SVGAGI. This CDR3 is built from 14 residues. V was clipped by 6 bases and J by 6 bases; unmatched bases: 8. CDR3 loop: CASSQDQRGNEQFF. CDR3 nucleotides: TGTGCCAGCAGCCAAGACCAGCGGGGCAATGAGCAGTTCTTC.

The J gene is TRBJ2-7, the V gene TRBV30; possibly TRBD1 for D (6 bases). V was pared by 3 bases and J by 1 base, with 16 bases between. Germline-derived CDR1 and CDR2 are GTSNPN and SVGIG (reference sequence). CDR3 length: 15 residues. The CDR3 bases are TGTGCCTGGAGCTACGGGACAAGGGATTCCTACGAGCAGTACTTC. Its protein is CAWSYGTRDSYEQYF.

This clone was seen a handful of times. The chain recombines TRBV4-1 with TRBJ1-1, with D possibly being TRBD1 (5 bases). CDR1 is MGHRA and CDR2 is YSYEKL in the germline V gene. The ends were cut back, 4 bases at V and 6 bases at J, with 12 bases in the middle. This CDR3 contains 13 residues. The CDR3 sequence: CASSPGLSPEAFF. In DNA, the CDR3 is TGCGCCAGCAGCCCGGGACTTAGCCCTGAAGCTTTCTTT.

The chain uses TRBV19 and TRBJ2-1, with D perhaps TRBD2 (5 bases). The CDR3 contains 15 residues. V was cut by 3 bases and J by 0 bases, with 9 bases left in between. Per germline, CDR1 LNHDA and CDR2 SQIVND (reference sequence). The DNA of the CDR3 is TGTGCCAGTAGTATTTGGCGGGTCTCCTACAATGAGCAGTTCTTC. Residues: CASSIWRVSYNEQFF.

The rearrangement uses TRBV6-5 and TRBJ2-1, with TRBD2 matching over 11 bases. Germline V gene sequence: CDR1 MNHEY, CDR2 SVGAGI. V was clipped by 2 bases and J by 7 bases; unmatched bases: 7. The CDR3 is 16 amino acids. For the CDR3, the DNA is TGTGCCAGCAGTTACGGGAGACTAGCGGGGCTGAATGAGCAGTTCTTC. Its protein product is CASSYGRLAGLNEQFF.

This chain links TRBV6-5 with TRBJ2-7, with a weak D call TRBD1 (6 bases). V lost 8 bases and J 2 bases, leaving 19 bases between the germline ends. This CDR3 has 15 residues. Germline V gene sequence: CDR1 MNHEY, CDR2 SVGAGI. Here the CDR3 DNA reads TGTGCCAGCTTCGGATTGACAGGAAAAACCTACGAGCAGTACTTC. Translation: CASFGLTGKTYEQYF.

This clone was observed a few times. CDR3: CASSESPGKDTEAFF. In DNA, the CDR3 is TGCGCCAGCAGTGAGTCGCCGGGGAAGGACACTGAAGCTTTCTTT. The chain recombines TRBV10-1 with TRBJ1-1; D uncertain. CDR3 length: 15 residues. CDR1 and CDR2 from the germline V gene are WNHNN and SYGVQD (reference sequence). Trimming left V 0 bases short and J 3 bases short, with 11 bases between.

V is TRBV10-1 and J is TRBJ2-5; TRBD2 matches at 11 bases. Germline lookup yields CDR1 WNHNN and CDR2 SYGVQD (reference sequence). After removal of 5 bases from V and 6 bases from J, the junction contained 20 bases not matched to a gene. The CDR3 is 19 amino acids. Written as DNA, the CDR3 is TGCGCCAGCAGTTCCGGGACATTTGGTAGCGGGGGGGCCGGGAAGACCCAGTACTTC. Amino acid sequence: CASSSGTFGSGGAGKTQYF.

DNA of the CDR3: TGTGCCAGCAGCTTAGGGGCGCAGGGCTCAACTAATGAAAAACTGTTTTTT. This sequence encodes CASSLGAQGSTNEKLFF. The chain couples TRBV7-2 to TRBJ1-4; possible D gene TRBD1, 5 bases. CDR1 and CDR2 (germline): SGHTA, FQGNSA. The length of the CDR3 is 17 residues. Trimming removed 1 base from V and 0 bases from J, with 12 bases in between.

V and J are TRBV7-9 and TRBJ2-7; 8 nucleotides agree with TRBD2. The CDR3 has 15 amino acids. CDR1 and CDR2 from the germline V gene are SEHNR and FQNEAQ (reference sequence). J gave up 5 bases and V 5 bases, and 11 bases lay outside the gene matches. Here the CDR3 DNA reads TGTGCCAGCAGCGTATTCGGGGGGGTTATCAACGAGCAGTACTTC. Residues: CASSVFGGVINEQYF.

This sequence joins TRBV30 and TRBJ2-7, with a tentative D call TRBD1 (5 bases). The CDR3 runs to 12 residues. The germline V gene has CDR1 GTSNPN and CDR2 SVGIG (reference sequence). V dropped 0 bases and J dropped 6 bases, with 9 bases sitting between them. This chain's CDR3 is CAWSVSGSEQYF. CDR3 nucleotides: TGTGCCTGGAGTGTATCAGGGTCCGAGCAGTACTTC.